The rows below give T cell receptor beta chains drawn from one sample of a study of blood T cells in healthy people across ages. In TCRdb, the 5' RACE reads were re-called with MiXCR into one record per CDR3 protein. The table shows about 1,600,000 distinct CDR3 sequences, with roughly 40% occurring only once. Sequenced material: blood. The receptors were gathered from a woman under 30 in good health. Each CDR3 is given with its conserved first and last residue. Each record gives: clone size, V gene, D gene, J gene, CDR3 protein, CDR3 DNA. The D gene is left open where the match is weak. Not every row has a clone size; where given, it reads once, few, many or a size class.

NA	TRBV7-2	TRBD2	TRBJ2-1	CASRTSGGQGNEQFF	TGTGCCAGCAGGACTAGCGGGGGCCAGGGGAATGAGCAGTTCTTC
NA	TRBV20-1	NA	TRBJ1-4	CSATTFTATNEKLFF	TGCAGTGCCACAACCTTTACCGCAACTAATGAAAAACTGTTTTTT
NA	TRBV9	TRBD1	TRBJ2-2	CASSVGQGDGELFF	TGTGCCAGCAGCGTAGGACAGGGAGACGGGGAGCTGTTTTTT
NA	TRBV5-1	NA	TRBJ2-3	CASSTGSVTDAQYF	TGCGCCAGCAGCACGGGATCCGTGACAGATGCGCAGTATTTT
few	TRBV12-3/TRBV12-4	NA	TRBJ1-2	CASSLGVSITRSTF	TGTGCCAGCAGTTTAGGAGTTAGCATCACCCGCAGCACCTTC
NA	TRBV18	NA	TRBJ1-2	CASSQREGWYGYTF	TGTGCCAGCTCCCAAAGGGAGGGTTGGTATGGCTACACCTTC
NA	TRBV5-1	NA	TRBJ2-3	CASSREAGGLTDTQYF	TGCGCCAGCAGCCGGGAAGCTGGAGGATTAACAGATACGCAGTATTTT
once	TRBV25-1	TRBD1	TRBJ2-5	CASSGTGRPQETQYF	TGTGCCAGCAGTGGGACAGGGAGGCCCCAAGAGACCCAGTACTTC
NA	TRBV10-3	TRBD2	TRBJ2-3	CAISESPVAGGSTDTQYF	TGTGCCATCAGTGAGTCACCAGTAGCGGGGGGCAGCACAGATACGCAGTATTTT
once	TRBV6-1	NA	TRBJ2-2	CASSEEGTNTGELFF	TGTGCCAGCAGTGAAGAGGGAACGAACACCGGGGAGCTGTTTTTT
NA	TRBV2	NA	TRBJ1-3	CASTLRNTIYF	TGTGCCAGCACCCTTCGAAACACCATATATTTT